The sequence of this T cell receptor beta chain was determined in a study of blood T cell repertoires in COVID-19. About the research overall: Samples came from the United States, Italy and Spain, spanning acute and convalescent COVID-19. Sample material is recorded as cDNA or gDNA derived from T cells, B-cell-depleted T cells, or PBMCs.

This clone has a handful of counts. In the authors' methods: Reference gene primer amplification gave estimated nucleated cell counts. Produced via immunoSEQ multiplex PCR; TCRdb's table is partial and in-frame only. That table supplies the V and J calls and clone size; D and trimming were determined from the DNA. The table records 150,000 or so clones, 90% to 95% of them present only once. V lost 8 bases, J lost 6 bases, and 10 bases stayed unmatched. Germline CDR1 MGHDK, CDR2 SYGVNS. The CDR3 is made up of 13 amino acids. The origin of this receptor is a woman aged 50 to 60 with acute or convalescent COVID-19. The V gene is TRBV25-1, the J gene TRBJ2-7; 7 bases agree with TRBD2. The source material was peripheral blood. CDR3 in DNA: TGTGCCAGCCAAAGGGAGGGGCTGGGCGAGCAGTACTTC. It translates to CASQREGLGEQYF.